This T cell receptor beta chain was observed in a study of blood T cell repertoires in COVID-19. The assay was immunoSEQ multiplex PCR, and TCRdb's table has in-frame clones only and misses some. The sample shows 110,000 or so clones, 81% of them seen only once. This CDR3 has 17 residues. V lost 0 bases and J lost 8, with 23 bases in between. Germline values: CDR1 SGDLS, CDR2 YYNGEE. This chain joins TRBV9 and TRBJ1-2; perhaps TRBD1 as D (6 bases). The source is a man aged 45-65 years with acute or convalescent COVID-19. The specimen sequenced was peripheral blood. The CDR3 DNA is TGTGCCAGCAGCGTAGTATCTGGGGGCAGCCCCACAGGGGGCTACACCTTC. Encoded protein: CASSVVSGGSPTGGYTF.